The sequence of this T cell receptor (beta chain) was determined in a study of CD8 T cells in Susac syndrome. The CDR3 is made up of 15 amino acids. Germline loops: CDR1 MNHEY, CDR2 SMNVEV (reference sequence). V lost 6 bases and J 5 bases, leaving 16 bases between the germline ends. RNA totalling about 0.45 to 1 ug underwent reverse transcription with random hexamers. From the immunoSEQ multiplex PCR reads, TCRdb called clonotypes with MiXCR, one entry per CDR3 protein. The data hold about 210,000 distinct CDR3 sequences, with about 95% observed a single time. The origin of this receptor is a human donor with Susac syndrome. The chain links TRBV27 to TRBJ2-2; tentatively, D is TRBD2 (6 bases). Sequenced: CD4+ T cells from PBMCs. CDR3 sequence reads: CASREGRGRTGELFF. CDR3 nucleotide sequence: TGTGCCAGCAGGGAAGGGCGGGGAAGGACCGGGGAGCTGTTTTTT.